This entry concerns a single TCR beta chain. This entry is derived from a study of early T cells in non-severe SARS-CoV-2 infection. In the study overall: The input, bulk RNA from unsorted whole blood, was sequenced, and chains were unpaired.

The CDR3 loop spans 11 amino acids. Germline V gene sequence: CDR1 GTSNPN, CDR2 SVGIG (reference sequence). V was shortened by 1 base and J by 5 bases, with 5 bases between the two germline ends. Individual cDNA molecules were tagged with unique molecular identifiers, the study reported. MiXCR, applied by TCRdb to the 5' RACE reads, yields one record per CDR3 protein. This sample yields some 71,000 distinct CDR3 sequences, of which roughly 13% are seen a single time; roughly 13% belongs to the top ten. The J gene is TRBJ1-1, the V gene TRBV30; D is unclear. This clonotype was sampled from an adult who was a healthcare worker with PCR-confirmed SARS-CoV-2 infection or an uninfected control (not recorded which). Sequenced sample: whole blood. CDR3 residues: CAWSAQTEAFF. In nucleotides, the CDR3 is TGTGCCTGGAGTGCCCAAACTGAAGCTTTCTTT.